One T cell receptor beta chain is described in this entry. This specimen belongs to a study of blood T cell repertoires in COVID-19. On the study more broadly: Sites across the United States, Italy and Spain contributed samples from acute and convalescent COVID-19.

Assay: immunoSEQ multiplex PCR; the TCRdb copy retains only in-frame clones and omits some. The sample records 200,000 to 250,000 clones, roughly nine tenths being singletons. With 5 bases clipped from V and 3 bases from J, the junction kept 5 bases outside the gene matches. The CDR3 spans 15 residues. The germline V gene encodes CDR1 WNHNN and CDR2 SYGVQD (reference sequence). Enrolled through a virtual design, the participants were between roughly 18 and 90 years of age and came from about two dozen US areas. Clinical history reported by participants formed the basis on which cohorts were assigned.

The chain carries TRBV10-1 and TRBJ2-3, with TRBD2 matching over 10 bases. The clonotype originates from a woman aged 45-59 years in a cohort exposed to, infected with or recovered from COVID-19 (not recorded which). Sequenced: PBMCs or T cells enriched from blood (not recorded which). CDR3 sequence (DNA): TGCGCCAGCAGTAGCGGGGGGGCCTTAACAGATACGCAGTATTTT. Translating gives CASSSGGALTDTQYF.